This TCR beta chain was documented in a study of radiotherapy plus CTLA-4 blockade in lung cancer. About the research overall: Disease control reached roughly 33%, with objective responses in over 15%.

In its sample, this clone was seen a few times. Its antigen is undetermined. Sequencing was performed with immunoSEQ multiplex PCR; in TCRdb, only in-frame clones are kept and a portion is missing. The table lists around 37,000 clones, 60% to 85% of them singletons. Chemo-refractory metastatic non-small-cell lung cancer patients received focal radiation with ipilimumab CTLA-4 blockade. General observations from the study: There was expansion of tumor-derived TCR clones in blood after radiotherapy plus ipilimumab. Among reported predictors of response, early blood T cell clone dynamics with interferon-beta performed best.

Germline V CDR1 and CDR2: KGHSH, LQKENI. V was cut by 0 bases and J by 3 bases, with 9 bases left in between. The CDR3 is 14 residues long. The source is a human donor with non-small cell lung cancer that progressed on radiotherapy plus ipilimumab. Sequenced material: peripheral blood, taken from a patient treated with radiotherapy plus ipilimumab. The genes are TRBV18 and TRBJ2-7; unclear D gene. The CDR3 protein is CASSPPARDYEQYF. CDR3 sequence (DNA): TGTGCCAGCTCACCACCCGCAAGAGACTACGAGCAGTACTTC.